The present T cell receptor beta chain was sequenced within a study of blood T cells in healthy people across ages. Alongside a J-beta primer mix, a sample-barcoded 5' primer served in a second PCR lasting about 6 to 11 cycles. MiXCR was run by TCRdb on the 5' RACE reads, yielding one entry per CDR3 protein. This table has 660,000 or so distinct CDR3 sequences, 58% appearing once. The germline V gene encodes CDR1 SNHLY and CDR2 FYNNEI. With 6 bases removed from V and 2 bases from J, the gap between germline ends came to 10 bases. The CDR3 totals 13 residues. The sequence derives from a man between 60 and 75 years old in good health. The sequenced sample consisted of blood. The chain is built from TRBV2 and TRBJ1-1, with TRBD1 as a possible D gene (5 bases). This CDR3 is CASSEQANTEAFF. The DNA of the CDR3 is TGTGCCAGCAGCGAACAGGCTAACACTGAAGCTTTCTTT.